Below, 27 T cell receptor beta chains from the same sample are listed, as sequenced in a study of spatial heterogeneity in lung cancer. Notes on the study in general: Counts that tracked tumor mutation counts were those of expanded intratumoral alpha and beta TCRs.

Using its own MiXCR run on the 5' RACE reads, TCRdb lists one record per CDR3 protein. The table shows 3,000 to 4,000 distinct CDR3 sequences, with approximately 6.6% occurring only once. The sample's time point: sample taken at primary tumor resection. These receptors have no identified antigens. The sample in question was lung tumor tissue, obtained at surgery. The receptors were sampled from a male donor with early-stage non-small cell lung cancer.

This clonotype is judged medium-sized. This beta chain is a stray sequence in a library constructed for alpha chains; its clone size is not meaningful. This chain uses TRBV6-2 or TRBV6-3 with TRBJ2-3, with 13 bases that match TRBD2. The length of the CDR3 is 15 residues. With 4 bases clipped from V and 4 bases from J, the junction kept 2 bases outside the gene matches. CDR1 and CDR2 from the germline V gene are MNHEY and SVGEGT. The CDR3 region has the DNA TGTGCCAGCAGTTCCGGGACTAGCGGGGCAGATACGCAGTATTTT. Protein sequence: CASSSGTSGADTQYF.

In its sample, this clonotype ranks as medium-sized (0.01 to 0.1%). With the library built for alpha chains, this beta chain is off target and its frequency is not meaningful. V is TRBV12-3 or TRBV12-4 and J is TRBJ1-2, with unresolved D. V was shortened by 5 bases and J by 5 bases, with 18 bases between the two germline ends. The CDR3 has 15 amino acids. CDR3 sequence (DNA): TGTGCCAGCAGTCGCGGGTTCGAGACGCGGTATGGCTACACCTTC. Translated, it gives CASSRGFETRYGYTF.

This clonotype was seen ten or more times. This beta chain appears as a stray read in a library generated for alpha chains; its size is not informative. V is TRBV20-1 and J is TRBJ2-1; TRBD2 matches at 16 bases. The CDR3 spans 18 residues. CDR1 is DFQATT, CDR2 SNEGSKA, per germline (reference sequence). V shed 0 bases, J shed 2 bases, and the junction held 4 bases outside the gene matches. The CDR3 coding sequence is TGCAGTGCTAGAGATGAAGGGACTAGCGGGGGGGCCTACAATGAGCAGTTCTTC. Protein product: CSARDEGTSGGAYNEQFF.

By sample share, this clonotype is medium-sized (0.01 to 0.1%). A library made for alpha chains picked up this beta chain off target, so its size means little. The chain has TRBV5-5 and TRBJ2-5; D is unclear. Germline values: CDR1 SGHKS, CDR2 YYEKEE (reference sequence). The CDR3 runs 14 residues. V gave up 0 bases and J gave up 3 bases, with 9 bases separating them. The CDR3 bases are TGTGCCAGCAGCTTGGCCAGTCTAAAAGAGACCCAGTACTTC. It translates to CASSLASLKETQYF.

This clonotype was recorded many times. Within a library made for alpha chains, this beta chain is off target, and its count is uninformative. The chain has TRBV3-1 and TRBJ1-1; D is possibly TRBD1 (6 bases). The ends were cut back, 3 bases at V and 7 bases at J, with 12 bases in the middle. The germline CDR1 and CDR2 sequences are LGHDT and YNNKEL (reference sequence). The CDR3 is made up of 13 amino acids. CDR3 sequence reads: CASSQTRGGEAFF. The DNA of the CDR3 is TGTGCCAGCAGCCAGACCCGAGGGGGTGAAGCTTTCTTT.

This clonotype was picked up many times. This beta chain lies outside the target of a library built for alpha chains; its clone size means little. The rearrangement uses TRBV12-5 and TRBJ2-3; D gene ambiguous. Trimming took off 7 bases at V and 0 bases at J, with 17 bases between the two ends. This CDR3 spans 16 amino acids. Germline loops: CDR1 LGHNT, CDR2 FRNRAP. For the CDR3, the DNA is TGTGCTAGTGCTATTCGTTGGGATCAGAGCACAGATACGCAGTATTTT. Amino acids: CASAIRWDQSTDTQYF. Looking up the rest from reference TRBV12-5 and TRBJ2-3 gives the full variable domain: DARVTQTPRHKVTEMGQEVTMRCQPILGHNTVFWYRQTMMQGLELLAYFRNRAPLDDSGMPKDRFSAEMPDATLATLKIQPSEPRDSAVYFCASAIRWDQSTDTQYFGPGTRLTVL.

With regard to this clonotype: In a library made to pick up alpha chains, this beta chain is a stray read with a size that means little. V usage is TRBV11-3 and J usage is TRBJ2-3; D not resolved. Germline V gene lookup returns CDR1 SGHNT and CDR2 YENEEA. V was pared by 5 bases and J by 2 bases, with 11 bases between. This CDR3 has 14 amino acids. The CDR3 DNA reads TGTGCCAGCAGCCTCTCTGGCCCCACAGATACGCAGTATTTT. As protein: CASSLSGPTDTQYF.

This clonotype is medium-sized. At one end the junction does not follow the germline gene, possibly because of a read error. This beta chain lies outside the target of a library built for alpha chains; its clone size means little. The chain's CDR3 is CASTQTGLKTEAFF. As DNA, the CDR3 is TGTGCCAGCACCCAAACAGGGTTGAAGACTGAAGCTTTCTTT. The chain uses TRBV6-2 or TRBV6-3 and TRBJ1-1; D may be TRBD1 (6 bases). The germline CDR1 and CDR2 sequences are MNHEY and SVGEGT. This CDR3 is built from 14 residues.

Regarding this clonotype: The library was designed around alpha chains, so this beta chain is a stray read whose abundance carries little weight. CDR3 nucleotide sequence: TGTGCCATCAGTGATTCGAGCTATGGCTACACCTTC. Protein product: CAISDSSYGYTF. This sequence joins TRBV10-3 and TRBJ1-2, with D unclear. This CDR3 spans 12 amino acids. V was pared by 3 bases and J by 4 bases, with 6 bases between. Germline lookup yields CDR1 ENHRY and CDR2 SYGVKD.

This clonotype is medium-sized (0.01 to 0.1%) by share. This beta chain is an off-target read within a library intended for alpha chains, so its frequency means little. V gene TRBV29-1 combines with J gene TRBJ2-5, with D tentatively TRBD2 (6 bases). The CDR3 totals 14 residues. From germline, CDR1 is SQVTM and CDR2 ANQGSEA. Trimming removed 6 bases from V and 9 bases from J, with 23 bases in between. CDR3 nucleotide sequence: TGCAGCGTAAAAGACGGGAGCTCTCTCCAGGCCCAGTACTTC. Translated, it gives CSVKDGSSLQAQYF.

In this sample, this clonotype is medium-sized. This beta chain is a stray read from a library made for alpha chains; its abundance is not meaningful. The chain links TRBV27 to TRBJ1-2; D perhaps matches TRBD1 (5 bases). Trimming left V 5 bases short and J 2 bases short, with 15 bases between. The CDR3 is 15 amino acids. Per germline, CDR1 MNHEY and CDR2 SMNVEV (reference sequence). The CDR3 loop reads CASSPQGQMNYGYTF. Here the CDR3 DNA reads TGTGCCAGCAGTCCTCAGGGTCAGATGAACTATGGCTACACCTTC.

In the case of this clonotype: This beta chain turned up in a library designed for alpha chains; as an off-target read, its abundance says little. The gene calls are TRBV3-1 and TRBJ2-5, with D tentatively TRBD1 (5 bases). Germline V lookup: CDR1 LGHDT, CDR2 YNNKEL (reference sequence). The CDR3 loop spans 17 amino acids. V shed 0 bases and J shed 2 bases, with 16 bases lying between them. The CDR3: CASSQDPVQVTQETQYF. CDR3 coding DNA: TGTGCCAGCAGCCAAGATCCAGTACAGGTGACTCAAGAGACCCAGTACTTC.

This clonotype is classed as medium-sized. Since it is a stray read in a library aimed at alpha chains, this beta chain has a size that is not meaningful. V gene TRBV3-1 combines with J gene TRBJ2-2; D remains unclear. In germline, CDR1 is LGHDT, CDR2 YNNKEL (reference sequence). V lost 5 bases to trimming and J lost 0 bases, with 7 bases between them. The length of the CDR3 is 14 residues. The DNA for the CDR3 is TGTGCCAGCAGCTATACAGCGAACACCGGGGAGCTGTTTTTT. The encoded protein is CASSYTANTGELFF.

Within the sample, this clonotype is medium-sized. Within a library made for alpha chains, this beta chain is off target, and its count is uninformative. The gene calls are TRBV5-1 and TRBJ2-3; 10 nucleotides line up with TRBD2. The junction had 5 bases not matched to a gene; V was cut back by 2 bases and J by 5 bases. Per germline, CDR1 SGHRS and CDR2 YFSETQ. This CDR3 spans 15 amino acids. For the CDR3, the DNA is TGCGCCAGCAGCTTAGAGCGGGGGGGCCGAGATACGCAGTATTTT. Its protein product is CASSLERGGRDTQYF.

Judged by abundance, this clonotype is medium-sized. This beta chain lies outside the target of a library built for alpha chains; its clone size means little. The chain is built from TRBV7-9 and TRBJ2-3, with D unclear. The CDR3 spans 14 residues. Germline V lookup: CDR1 SEHNR, CDR2 FQNEAQ (reference sequence). V was shortened by 1 base and J by 0 bases, with 5 bases between the two germline ends. The CDR3 sequence: CASSLVTSTDTQYF. The CDR3 DNA follows: TGTGCCAGCAGCTTAGTTACTAGCACAGATACGCAGTATTTT.

This clonotype has more than one count but fewer than ten. As an off-target read in a library built for alpha chains, this beta chain has a frequency of little significance. In DNA, the CDR3 is TGTGCCAGCAGTTACTCTCATACTAGCGGAATACTCAATGAGCAGTTCTTC. Its protein is CASSYSHTSGILNEQFF. The chain uses TRBV6-5 and TRBJ2-1, with 8 bases fitting TRBD2. The V gene end was trimmed by 0 bases and the J gene end by 6 bases; junction bases not matched to a gene: 10. This CDR3 region has 17 residues. Germline CDR1 is MNHEY and CDR2 is SVGAGI.

This clonotype is labeled as medium-sized. This beta chain turned up in a library designed for alpha chains; as an off-target read, its abundance says little. This chain connects TRBV7-2 to TRBJ1-6, with 7 positions matching TRBD1. Looked up from germline, CDR1 is SGHTA and CDR2 is FQGNSA. The CDR3 is 16 residues long. Trimming took 1 base from V and 7 from J; bases not matched to a gene: 7. The CDR3 protein is CASSLVVTGQNSPLHF. In DNA form, the CDR3 reads TGTGCCAGCAGCTTAGTTGTGACAGGGCAGAATTCACCCCTCCACTTT. The full variable domain, rest sourced from reference TRBV7-2 and TRBJ1-6, is GAGVSQSPSNKVTEKGKDVELRCDPISGHTALYWYRQSLGQGLEFLIYFQGNSAPDKSGLPSDRFSAERTGGSVSTLTIQRTQQEDSAVYLCASSLVVTGQNSPLHFGNGTRLTVT.

At least ten counts were recorded for this clonotype. In a library made to pick up alpha chains, this beta chain is a stray read with a size that means little. The chain's CDR3 is CASSLWGSVNTGELFF. The DNA of the CDR3 is TGTGCCAGCAGCTTATGGGGGTCAGTGAACACCGGGGAGCTGTTTTTT. This sequence joins TRBV7-3 and TRBJ2-2, with D perhaps TRBD1 or TRBD2 (5 bases each). The CDR3 sequence is 16 residues long. From germline, CDR1 is SGHTA and CDR2 FQGTGA. V shed 2 bases and J shed 1 base, with 11 bases lying between them.

This clonotype was counted at least ten times. Because this beta chain is a stray read in a library intended to capture alpha chains, its abundance should not be given much weight. The chain links TRBV29-1 to TRBJ2-1; D tentatively fits TRBD1 or TRBD2 (7 bases each). Germline assignment: CDR1 SQVTM and CDR2 ANQGSEA. Trimming pared 6 bases from V and 6 bases from J, leaving 24 bases between. This CDR3 contains 16 residues. CDR3 sequence reads: CSVPLQGGGVLNEQFF. The CDR3, as DNA: TGCAGCGTGCCTCTCCAGGGGGGGGGCGTTCTCAATGAGCAGTTCTTC.

This clonotype was seen at least ten times. A library made for alpha chains picked up this beta chain off target, so its size means little. The J gene is TRBJ2-2, the V gene TRBV29-1; D is unresolved. Germline V gene data show CDR1 as SQVTM and CDR2 as ANQGSEA. The CDR3 extends over 13 amino acids. V was shortened by 4 bases and J by 4 bases, with 10 bases between the two germline ends. The CDR3 spells CSVGRTSTGELFF. In DNA, the CDR3 is TGCAGCGTTGGCAGGACGTCCACCGGGGAGCTGTTTTTT.

Regarding this clonotype: This sequence may be a read error, since a much larger clone differs from it by one base. This beta chain is an unintended read in a library built for alpha chains; its size means little. This rearrangement joins TRBV5-1 to TRBJ2-2; D is unclear. Trimming stripped 7 bases from V and 3 bases from J, with 16 bases between. Germline-derived CDR1 and CDR2 are SGHRS and YFSETQ. There are 15 residues in the CDR3. The CDR3 sequence: CASRLPVQYTGELFF. DNA of the CDR3: TGCGCCAGCCGCCTTCCAGTGCAGTACACCGGGGAGCTGTTTTTT.

Sample share makes this clonotype medium-sized. This beta chain is a stray read from a library made for alpha chains; its abundance is not meaningful. The J gene is TRBJ2-2, the V gene TRBV10-3, with 9 bases identical to TRBD2. J lost 6 bases, V lost 6 bases, and 5 bases had no gene match. The CDR3 covers 14 residues. CDR1 ENHRY and CDR2 SYGVKD come from the germline V gene. The CDR3 loop is CAIRGLAGSGELFF. DNA for the CDR3: TGTGCCATCAGGGGACTAGCCGGGTCCGGGGAGCTGTTTTTT.

Regarding this clonotype: This beta chain is off target for a library built for alpha chains, so its abundance means little. The chain joins TRBV7-9 to TRBJ2-1; possibly TRBD1 for D (5 bases). The V and J ends lost 5 bases and 4 bases respectively, with 15 bases between them. The CDR3 is 15 amino acids. Germline V gives CDR1 SEHNR, CDR2 FQNEAQ (reference sequence). The CDR3 DNA is TGTGCCAGCAGCCAATCAGGGTTTCGGTACAATGAGCAGTTCTTC. Protein sequence: CASSQSGFRYNEQFF.

This clonotype was seen repeatedly, ten times or more. This beta chain was picked up by a library intended for alpha chains and is off target, so its count carries little meaning. V usage is TRBV27 and J usage is TRBJ1-2; 8 bases map to TRBD1. The CDR3 extends over 14 amino acids. V was clipped by 4 bases and J by 8 bases; unmatched bases: 9. Germline V gene data show CDR1 as MNHEY and CDR2 as SMNVEV (reference sequence). As DNA, the CDR3 is TGTGCCAGCAGTTCCGGGACAGGTTCGAAAGGCTACACCTTC. Residues: CASSSGTGSKGYTF.

This clonotype occurred many times. This beta chain lies outside the target of a library built for alpha chains; its clone size means little. This chain joins TRBV5-1 and TRBJ2-1; D perhaps matches TRBD1 (5 bases). V lost 9 bases and J 2 bases, leaving 15 bases between the germline ends. CDR1 and CDR2 (germline): SGHRS, YFSETQ. This CDR3 region has 14 residues. CDR3 amino acids: CATSQGETYNEQFF. The CDR3 DNA is TGCGCCACCTCCCAGGGTGAAACCTACAATGAGCAGTTCTTC.

In its sample, this clonotype ranks as medium-sized. This beta chain is a stray read from a library made for alpha chains; its abundance is not meaningful. Written as DNA, the CDR3 is TGTGCCAGCAGTTTATCGGGGCTGAACACTGAAGCTTTCTTT. Its protein product is CASSLSGLNTEAFF. V usage is TRBV6-2 or TRBV6-3 and J usage is TRBJ1-1; a weak D match, TRBD1 (5 bases). Germline V gene lookup returns CDR1 MNHEY and CDR2 SVGEGT. V was pared by 4 bases and J by 0 bases, with 9 bases between. CDR3 size: 14 residues.

This clonotype has at least ten counts. Found in a library prepared for alpha chains, this beta chain is an off-target read, and its abundance has little meaning. CDR3 loop: CASRPRSGANVLTF. In DNA, the CDR3 is TGTGCCAGCCGCCCCCGCTCTGGGGCCAACGTCCTGACTTTC. This chain joins TRBV28 and TRBJ2-6; D not resolved. The ends were cut back, 8 bases at V and 0 bases at J, with 8 bases in the middle. This CDR3 is 14 amino acids long. The germline V gene encodes CDR1 MDHEN and CDR2 SYDVKM.